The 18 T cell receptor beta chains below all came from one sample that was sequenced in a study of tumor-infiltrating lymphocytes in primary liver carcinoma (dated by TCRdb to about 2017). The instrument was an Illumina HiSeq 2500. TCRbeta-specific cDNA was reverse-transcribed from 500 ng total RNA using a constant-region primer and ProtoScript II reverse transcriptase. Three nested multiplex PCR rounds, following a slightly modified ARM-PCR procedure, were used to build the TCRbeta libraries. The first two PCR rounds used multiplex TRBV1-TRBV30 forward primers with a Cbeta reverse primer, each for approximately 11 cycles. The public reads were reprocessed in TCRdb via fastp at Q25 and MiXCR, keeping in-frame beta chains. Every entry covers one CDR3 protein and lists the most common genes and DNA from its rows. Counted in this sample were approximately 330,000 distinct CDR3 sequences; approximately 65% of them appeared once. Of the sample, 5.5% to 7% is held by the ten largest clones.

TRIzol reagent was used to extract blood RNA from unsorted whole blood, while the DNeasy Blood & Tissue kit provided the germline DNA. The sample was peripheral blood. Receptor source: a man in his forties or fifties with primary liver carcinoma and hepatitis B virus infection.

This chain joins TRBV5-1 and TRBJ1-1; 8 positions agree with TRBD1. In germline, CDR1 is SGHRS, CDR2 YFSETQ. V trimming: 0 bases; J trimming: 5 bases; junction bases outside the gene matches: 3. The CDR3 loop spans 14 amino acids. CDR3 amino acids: CASSLGTGRTEAFF. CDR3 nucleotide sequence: TGCGCCAGCAGCTTGGGGACAGGGCGGACTGAAGCTTTCTTT.

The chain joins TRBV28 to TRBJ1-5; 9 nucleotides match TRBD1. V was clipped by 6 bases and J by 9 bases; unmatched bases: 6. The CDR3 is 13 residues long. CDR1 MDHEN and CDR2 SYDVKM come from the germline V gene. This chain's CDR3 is CASRPTGGRPQHF. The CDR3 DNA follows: TGTGCCAGCAGACCGACAGGGGGAAGGCCCCAGCATTTT.

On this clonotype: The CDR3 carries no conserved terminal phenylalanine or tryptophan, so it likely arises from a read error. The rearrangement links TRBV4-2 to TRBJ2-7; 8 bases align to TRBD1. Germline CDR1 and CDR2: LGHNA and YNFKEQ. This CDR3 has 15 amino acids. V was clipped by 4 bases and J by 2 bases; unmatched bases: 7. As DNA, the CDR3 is TGTGCCAGCAGCCTAAGGGCAGGGGGCCCCTACGAGCAGTACCTC. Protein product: CASSLRAGGPYEQYL.

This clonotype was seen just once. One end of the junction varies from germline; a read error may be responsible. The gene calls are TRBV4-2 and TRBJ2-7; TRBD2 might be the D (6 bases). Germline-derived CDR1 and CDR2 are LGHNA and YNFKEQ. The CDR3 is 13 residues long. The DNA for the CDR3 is TGTGCCAGCAGCCGAGAGGGGACTGACGAGCAGTATTTC. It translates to CASSREGTDEQYF.

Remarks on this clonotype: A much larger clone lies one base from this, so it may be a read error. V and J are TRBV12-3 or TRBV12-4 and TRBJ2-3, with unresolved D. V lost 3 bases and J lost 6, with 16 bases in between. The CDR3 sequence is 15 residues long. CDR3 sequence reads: CASSFIWAKMDTQYF. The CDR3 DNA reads TGTGCCAGCAGTTTTATTTGGGCTAAAATGGATACGCAGTATTTT.

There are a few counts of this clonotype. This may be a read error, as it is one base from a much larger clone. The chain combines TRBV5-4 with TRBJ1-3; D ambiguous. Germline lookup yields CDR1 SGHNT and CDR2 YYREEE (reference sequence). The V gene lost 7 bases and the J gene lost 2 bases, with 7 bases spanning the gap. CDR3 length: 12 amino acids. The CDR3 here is CASSPAGNTIYF. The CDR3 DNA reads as TGTGCCAGCTCGCCGGCTGGAAACACCATATATTTT.

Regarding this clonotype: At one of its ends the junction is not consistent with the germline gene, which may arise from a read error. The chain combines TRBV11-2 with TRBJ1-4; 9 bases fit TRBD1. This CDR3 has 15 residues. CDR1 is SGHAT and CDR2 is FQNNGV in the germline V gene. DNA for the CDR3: TGTGCCTGCAGCTTGGGGTACAGGGGGCATGAAAAACTGTTTTTT. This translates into CACSLGYRGHEKLFF.

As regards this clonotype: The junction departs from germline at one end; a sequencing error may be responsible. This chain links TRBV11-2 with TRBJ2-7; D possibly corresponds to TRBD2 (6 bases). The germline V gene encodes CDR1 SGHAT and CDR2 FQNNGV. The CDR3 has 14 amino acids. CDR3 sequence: CASSLAGGIDEQHF. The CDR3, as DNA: TGTGCCAGCAGCTTAGCCGGCGGGATCGACGAGCAGCACTTC.

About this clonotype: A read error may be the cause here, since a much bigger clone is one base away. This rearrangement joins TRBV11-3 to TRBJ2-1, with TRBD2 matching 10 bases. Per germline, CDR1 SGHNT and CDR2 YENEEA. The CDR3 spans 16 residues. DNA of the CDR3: TGTGTCAGCAGCTTATTCCCTAGCGGGAGCTTCGATGAGCAGTTCTTC. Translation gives CVSSLFPSGSFDEQFF.

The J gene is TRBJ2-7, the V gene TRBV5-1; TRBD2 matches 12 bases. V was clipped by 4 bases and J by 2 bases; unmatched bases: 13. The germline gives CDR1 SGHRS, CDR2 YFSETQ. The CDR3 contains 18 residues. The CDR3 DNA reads TGCGCCAGCAGCCTTTGGGAGTCGGCTAGCGGGGGGGCCTACGAGCAGTACTTC. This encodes CASSLWESASGGAYEQYF.

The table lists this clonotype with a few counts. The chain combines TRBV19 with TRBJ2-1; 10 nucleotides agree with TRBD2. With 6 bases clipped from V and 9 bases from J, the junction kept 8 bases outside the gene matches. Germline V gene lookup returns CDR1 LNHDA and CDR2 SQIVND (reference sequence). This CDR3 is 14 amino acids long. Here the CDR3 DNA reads TGTGCCAGTAGCAAGCTAGCGGGAGTAGTTGAGCAGTTCTTC. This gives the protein CASSKLAGVVEQFF.

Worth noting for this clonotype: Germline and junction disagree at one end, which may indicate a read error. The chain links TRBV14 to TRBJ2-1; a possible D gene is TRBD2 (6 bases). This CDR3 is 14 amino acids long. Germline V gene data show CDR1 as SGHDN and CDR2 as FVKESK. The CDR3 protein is CTSSQSLANNEQFF. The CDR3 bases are TGTACCAGCAGCCAATCTCTAGCGAACAATGAGCAGTTCTTC.

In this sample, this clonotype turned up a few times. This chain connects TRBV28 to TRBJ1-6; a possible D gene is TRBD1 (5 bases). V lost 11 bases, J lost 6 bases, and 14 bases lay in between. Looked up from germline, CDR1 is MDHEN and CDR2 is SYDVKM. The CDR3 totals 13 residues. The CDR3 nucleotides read TGTGCCTATCGTCCGGGGGGTAATTCACCCCTCCACTTT. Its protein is CAYRPGGNSPLHF.

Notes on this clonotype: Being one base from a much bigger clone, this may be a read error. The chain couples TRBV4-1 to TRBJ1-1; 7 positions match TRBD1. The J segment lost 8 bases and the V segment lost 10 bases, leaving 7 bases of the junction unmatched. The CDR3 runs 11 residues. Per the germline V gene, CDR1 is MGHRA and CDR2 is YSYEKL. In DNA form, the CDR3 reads TGCGCCACCTTCGGACAGGTGGAAGCTTTCTTT. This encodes CATFGQVEAFF.

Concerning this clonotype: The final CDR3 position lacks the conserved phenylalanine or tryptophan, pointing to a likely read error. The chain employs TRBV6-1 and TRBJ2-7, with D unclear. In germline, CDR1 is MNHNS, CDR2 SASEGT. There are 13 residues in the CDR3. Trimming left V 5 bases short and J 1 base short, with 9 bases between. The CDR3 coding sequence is TGTGCCAGCAGTAGGGAACTTTCCTACGAGCAGTACCTC. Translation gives CASSRELSYEQYL.

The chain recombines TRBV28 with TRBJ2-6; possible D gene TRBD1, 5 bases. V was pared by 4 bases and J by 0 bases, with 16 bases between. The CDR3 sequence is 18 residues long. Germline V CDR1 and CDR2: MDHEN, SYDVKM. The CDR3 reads CASSSPDRFLSGANVLTF. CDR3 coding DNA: TGTGCCAGCAGTTCGCCTGACAGATTTCTCTCTGGGGCCAACGTCCTGACTTTC.

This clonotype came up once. CDR3 sequence: CASRRTGYTF. DNA of the CDR3: TGTGCCAGCAGGAGGACTGGCTACACCTTC. This chain connects TRBV6-4 to TRBJ1-2; D is unclear. The CDR3 is 10 residues long. Trimming removed 6 bases from V and 7 bases from J, with 6 bases in between. Germline V gene sequence: CDR1 MRHNA, CDR2 SNTAGT.

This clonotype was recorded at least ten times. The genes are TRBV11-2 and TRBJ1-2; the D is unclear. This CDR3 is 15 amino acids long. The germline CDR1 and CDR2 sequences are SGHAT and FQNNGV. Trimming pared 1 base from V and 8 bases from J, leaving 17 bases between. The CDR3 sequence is CASSLVDRLVRGYTF. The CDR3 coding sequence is TGTGCCAGCAGCTTAGTGGATAGGCTGGTGCGGGGCTACACCTTC.